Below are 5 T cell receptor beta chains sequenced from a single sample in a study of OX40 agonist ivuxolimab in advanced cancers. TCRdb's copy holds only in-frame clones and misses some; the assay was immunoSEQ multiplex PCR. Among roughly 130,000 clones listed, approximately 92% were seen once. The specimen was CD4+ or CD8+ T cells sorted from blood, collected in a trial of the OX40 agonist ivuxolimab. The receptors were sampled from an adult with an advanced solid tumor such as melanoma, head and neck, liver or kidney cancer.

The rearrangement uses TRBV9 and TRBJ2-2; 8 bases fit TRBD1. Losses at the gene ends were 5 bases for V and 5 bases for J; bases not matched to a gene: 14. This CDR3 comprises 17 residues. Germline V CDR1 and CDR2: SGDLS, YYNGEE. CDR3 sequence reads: CASSDVHRGSLTGELFF. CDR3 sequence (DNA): TGTGCCAGCAGTGATGTCCACAGGGGGAGTTTGACCGGGGAGCTGTTTTTT. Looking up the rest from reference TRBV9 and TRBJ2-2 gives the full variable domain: DSGVTQTPKHLITATGQRVTLRCSPRSGDLSVYWYQQSLDQGLQFLIQYYNGEERAKGNILERFSAQQFPDLHSELNLSSLELGDSALYFCASSDVHRGSLTGELFFGEGSRLTVL.

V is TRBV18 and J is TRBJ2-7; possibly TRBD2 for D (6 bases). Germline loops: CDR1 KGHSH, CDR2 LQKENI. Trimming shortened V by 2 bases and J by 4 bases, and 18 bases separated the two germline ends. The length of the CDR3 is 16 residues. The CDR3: CASSPNLGRIGYEQYF. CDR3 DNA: TGTGCCAGCTCACCAAATCTGGGGAGGATTGGATACGAGCAGTACTTC. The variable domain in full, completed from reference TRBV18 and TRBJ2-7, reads NAGVMQNPRHLVRRRGQEARLRCSPMKGHSHVYWYRQLPEEGLKFMVYLQKENIIDESGMPKERFSAEFPKEGPSILRIQQVVRGDSAAYFCASSPNLGRIGYEQYFGPGTRLTVT.

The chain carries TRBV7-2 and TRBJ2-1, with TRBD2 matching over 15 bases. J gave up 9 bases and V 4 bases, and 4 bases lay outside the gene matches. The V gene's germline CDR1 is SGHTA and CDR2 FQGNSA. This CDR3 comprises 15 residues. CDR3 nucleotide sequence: TGTGCCAGCAGCTGGGGACTAGCGGGAGGTGTTGAGCAGTTCTTC. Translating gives CASSWGLAGGVEQFF.

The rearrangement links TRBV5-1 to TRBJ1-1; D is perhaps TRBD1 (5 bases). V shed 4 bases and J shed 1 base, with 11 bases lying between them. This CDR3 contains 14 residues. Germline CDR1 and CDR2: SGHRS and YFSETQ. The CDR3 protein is CASSARGGNTEAFF. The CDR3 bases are TGCGCCAGCAGCGCAAGGGGCGGGAACACTGAAGCTTTCTTT. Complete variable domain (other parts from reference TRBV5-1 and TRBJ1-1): KAGVTQTPRYLIKTRGQQVTLSCSPISGHRSVSWYQQTPGQGLQFLFEYFSETQRNKGNFPGRFSGRQFSNSRSEMNVSTLELGDSALYLCASSARGGNTEAFFGQGTRLTVV.

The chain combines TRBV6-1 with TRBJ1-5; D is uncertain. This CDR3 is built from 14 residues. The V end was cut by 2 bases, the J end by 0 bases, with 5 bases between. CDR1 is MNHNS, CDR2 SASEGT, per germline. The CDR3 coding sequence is TGTGCCAGCAGTGAATTGTATAGCAATCAGCCCCAGCATTTT. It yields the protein CASSELYSNQPQHF.